This TCR beta chain derives from a study of cytomegalovirus exposure and HLA in healthy donors. With 60 Vbeta and 13 Jbeta primers, the PCR was carried out. The table came from immunoSEQ multiplex PCR; TCRdb's copy has only in-frame clones and leaves some out. This sample yields 150,000 to 200,000 clones, of which around 80% are seen a single time; 1.1% belongs to the top ten. Trimming removed 3 bases at V and 4 bases at J, with 6 bases between. The V gene's germline CDR1 is SQVTM and CDR2 ANQGSEA. There are 11 residues in the CDR3. V gene TRBV29-1 combines with J gene TRBJ1-2; D is unresolved. This receptor was taken from a woman between 35 and 50 years old in good health and CMV-seronegative. The specimen was PBMCs. CDR3: CSVEVAYGYTF. In DNA, the CDR3 is TGCAGCGTTGAGGTGGCCTATGGCTACACCTTC.